Below are 21 T cell receptor beta chains sequenced from a single sample in a study of neurological immune-mediated disorders. Indicated time point: technical triplicate 2. TCRdb used MiXCR to reprocess the 5' RACE reads, holding one entry per CDR3 protein. The table shows roughly 61,000 distinct CDR3 sequences, with less than 25% occurring only once. The sample comprised PBMCs. Receptors originate from a man aged 55 to 70 with HTLV-1-associated myelopathy (HAM/TSP).

The rearrangement joins TRBV4-1 to TRBJ2-7, with 8 bases lining up with TRBD1. Losses at the gene ends were 0 bases for V and 0 bases for J; bases not matched to a gene: 13. This CDR3 region has 19 residues. Germline V gene sequence: CDR1 MGHRA, CDR2 YSYEKL. This chain's CDR3 is CASSQDPIGRGPSSYEQYF. DNA for the CDR3: TGCGCCAGCAGCCAAGATCCGATCGGCAGGGGGCCGAGCTCCTACGAGCAGTACTTC.

This clonotype occurred many times. The chain has TRBV5-1 and TRBJ2-7, with a weak D call TRBD2 (6 bases). V was clipped by 2 bases and J by 2 bases, with 11 bases between them. The CDR3 contains 14 residues. CDR1 is SGHRS and CDR2 is YFSETQ in the germline V gene. DNA of the CDR3: TGCGCCAGCAGCTTATCGGGAGCCCCCTACGAGCAGTACTTC. It translates to CASSLSGAPYEQYF.

This clonotype has a single count. The chain recombines TRBV20-1 with TRBJ2-1; 10 positions match TRBD2. CDR3 length: 14 amino acids. V dropped 0 bases and J dropped 12; count of bases not matched to a gene: 8. In germline, CDR1 is DFQATT, CDR2 SNEGSKA (reference sequence). The CDR3 DNA sequence: TGCAGTGCTAGAGAGGGACTAGCGTCAGGGACGCAGTTCTTC. The encoded protein is CSAREGLASGTQFF.

This clonotype was seen repeatedly, ten times or more. The chain recombines TRBV27 with TRBJ2-7; TRBD2 might be the D (5 bases). The V end lost 0 bases, the J end lost 0 bases, and 6 bases lay between the germline ends. The CDR3 has 14 amino acids. The V gene's germline CDR1 is MNHEY and CDR2 SMNVEV (reference sequence). The CDR3 DNA sequence: TGTGCCAGCAGTTTATCACGGGGCTCCTACGAGCAGTACTTC. Residues: CASSLSRGSYEQYF.

The chain employs TRBV21-1 and TRBJ1-3; the listed D gene, TRBD1, was not tested against the DNA. TRBV21-1 is assigned pseudogene status. The CDR3 is 18 residues long. As DNA, the CDR3 is TGTGCCAGCAGCAAAGCCCCCCGCAGGGCTGACTCTGGAAACACCATATATTTT. It yields the protein CASSKAPRRADSGNTIYF.

The sample holds many counts of this clonotype. The chain recombines TRBV5-1 with TRBJ2-5; 8 bases map to TRBD1. The ends lost 7 bases at V and 0 bases at J; junction bases unmatched: 8. This CDR3 spans 15 amino acids. Germline V lookup: CDR1 SGHRS, CDR2 YFSETQ. The CDR3 here is CASRRTGKDQETQYF. CDR3 bases: TGCGCCAGCCGCCGGACAGGGAAGGACCAAGAGACCCAGTACTTC.

This clonotype was seen at least ten times. The rearrangement joins TRBV3-1 to TRBJ1-2, with no clear D. The CDR3 spans 11 residues. V was pared by 5 bases and J by 4 bases, with 5 bases between. The germline V gene has CDR1 LGHDT and CDR2 YNNKEL (reference sequence). Written as DNA, the CDR3 is TGTGCCAGCAGCTACCTCTATGGCTACACCTTC. This sequence encodes CASSYLYGYTF.

This chain joins TRBV5-1 and TRBJ1-1, with unresolved D. Trimming took 1 base from V and 4 from J, leaving 11 bases between them. Germline CDR1 SGHRS, CDR2 YFSETQ. The CDR3 totals 14 residues. CDR3 amino acids: CASSLRQRGTEAFF. In nucleotides, the CDR3 is TGCGCCAGCAGCTTGAGGCAGAGAGGCACTGAAGCTTTCTTT. Together with reference TRBV5-1 and TRBJ1-1, the CDR3 gives the full variable domain: KAGVTQTPRYLIKTRGQQVTLSCSPISGHRSVSWYQQTPGQGLQFLFEYFSETQRNKGNFPGRFSGRQFSNSRSEMNVSTLELGDSALYLCASSLRQRGTEAFFGQGTRLTVV.

This clonotype was recorded many times. The V and J genes are TRBV28 and TRBJ2-7; D possibly matches TRBD1 or TRBD2 (6 bases each). Per germline, CDR1 MDHEN and CDR2 SYDVKM. This CDR3 has 14 amino acids. Trimming cost V 2 bases and J 3 bases, with 11 bases left between them. CDR3 sequence (DNA): TGTGCCAGCAGTTTAAGACAGGAGGGCTACGAGCAGTACTTC. Its protein is CASSLRQEGYEQYF.

This clonotype has only a few counts. This chain connects TRBV19 to TRBJ1-2; D is unresolved. The V and J ends lost 0 bases and 2 bases respectively, with 13 bases between them. Germline V lookup: CDR1 LNHDA, CDR2 SQIVND (reference sequence). The CDR3 runs 16 residues. CDR3 sequence: CASSIDPRRGNYGYTF. CDR3 DNA: TGTGCCAGTAGTATAGATCCCCGGCGAGGGAACTATGGCTACACCTTC.

Many counts were recorded for this clonotype. The chain combines TRBV12-3 or TRBV12-4 with TRBJ1-6; D gene uncertain. The CDR3 totals 14 residues. V lost 5 bases to trimming and J lost 7 bases, with 12 bases between them. The CDR3 here is CASSLGAGNSPLHF. CDR3 bases: TGTGCCAGCAGTCTAGGAGCGGGGAATTCACCCCTCCACTTT.

The chain is built from TRBV9 and TRBJ2-2; D perhaps matches TRBD2 (5 bases). Germline CDR1 and CDR2: SGDLS and YYNGEE. The CDR3 is 15 amino acids. Trimming stripped 4 bases from V and 6 bases from J, with 16 bases between. CDR3 amino acids: CASSRSRERAGELFF. The CDR3, as DNA: TGTGCCAGCAGCCGGTCGAGGGAGAGAGCCGGGGAGCTGTTTTTT.

Ten or more counts support this clonotype. The gene calls are TRBV5-1 and TRBJ2-2; D unresolved. V was shortened by 2 bases and J by 7 bases, with 12 bases between the two germline ends. CDR1 is SGHRS and CDR2 is YFSETQ in the germline V gene. The length of the CDR3 is 14 residues. The CDR3 DNA sequence: TGCGCCAGCAGCTTTGGTACCGCCGGCGGGGAGCTGTTTTTT. It is translated as CASSFGTAGGELFF.

This clonotype was observed many times. The chain carries TRBV20-1 and TRBJ2-1; 7 bases agree with TRBD1. Germline V CDR1 and CDR2: DFQATT, SNEGSKA (reference sequence). The CDR3 is 14 amino acids. V lost 6 bases to trimming and J lost 5 bases; unmatched junction nucleotides: 10. The CDR3 DNA reads as TGCAGTGCCCCCAGGGGGACAACTAACAATGAGCAGTTCTTC. It encodes CSAPRGTTNNEQFF.

This clonotype occurred many times. This chain connects TRBV20-1 to TRBJ2-7; 9 bases match TRBD2. J lost 2 bases, V lost 3 bases, and 5 bases had no gene match. The CDR3 extends over 14 amino acids. Germline lookup yields CDR1 DFQATT and CDR2 SNEGSKA (reference sequence). The CDR3 sequence: CSASASGATYEQYF. The CDR3 DNA reads TGCAGTGCTAGCGCTAGCGGGGCTACCTACGAGCAGTACTTC.

The chain couples TRBV14 to TRBJ2-1; D may match TRBD1 or TRBD2 (5 bases each). This CDR3 region has 12 residues. With 0 bases removed from V and 10 bases from J, the gap between germline ends came to 7 bases. From germline, CDR1 is SGHDN and CDR2 FVKESK. CDR3 sequence: CASSQDGGEQFF. CDR3 DNA: TGTGCCAGCAGCCAAGATGGGGGAGAGCAGTTCTTC.

This clonotype was recorded many times. This chain joins TRBV5-5 and TRBJ1-5; D is possibly TRBD1 (5 bases). The V gene lost 3 bases and the J gene lost 6 bases, with 10 bases spanning the gap. Germline values: CDR1 SGHKS, CDR2 YYEKEE (reference sequence). The CDR3 runs 13 residues. CDR3 bases: TGTGCCAGCAGCTCGGGGGTTGGTCAGCCCCAGCATTTT. Residues: CASSSGVGQPQHF.

This clonotype was seen at least ten times. The genes are TRBV28 and TRBJ1-6; D unresolved. Germline V gives CDR1 MDHEN, CDR2 SYDVKM. The CDR3 extends over 15 amino acids. Trimming took 2 bases from V and 13 from J, leaving 18 bases between them. The CDR3 protein is CASSLADGGLAPLHF. Written as DNA, the CDR3 is TGTGCCAGCAGTTTAGCGGACGGCGGGTTAGCTCCCCTCCACTTT.

This clonotype was detected ten times or more. V gene TRBV20-1 combines with J gene TRBJ2-5, with TRBD2 as a possible D gene (5 bases). Germline loops: CDR1 DFQATT, CDR2 SNEGSKA (reference sequence). The CDR3 runs 11 residues. CDR3 sequence: CSPREEETQYF. DNA for the CDR3: TGCAGCCCGAGGGAAGAAGAGACCCAGTACTTC.

This clonotype was seen many times. The CDR3 loop reads CSASNPQGGTGELFF. The CDR3, as DNA: TGCAGTGCTAGTAACCCCCAGGGGGGGACCGGGGAGCTGTTTTTT. This rearrangement joins TRBV20-1 to TRBJ2-2, with D perhaps assigned TRBD1 or TRBD2 (7 bases each). The CDR3 is made up of 15 amino acids. Germline V CDR1 and CDR2: DFQATT, SNEGSKA (reference sequence). The V and J ends lost 3 bases and 5 bases respectively, with 16 bases between them.

In its sample, this clonotype was seen many times. The gene calls are TRBV20-1 and TRBJ2-1; D is perhaps TRBD2 (6 bases). The V gene lost 6 bases and the J gene lost 6 bases, with 21 bases spanning the gap. CDR1 is DFQATT and CDR2 is SNEGSKA in the germline V gene (reference sequence). CDR3 length: 15 residues. This CDR3 is CSASGLEGRGNEQFF. CDR3 bases: TGCAGTGCGTCGGGACTCGAGGGCCGAGGCAATGAGCAGTTCTTC.